The 28 T cell receptor beta chains below were found in one sample sequenced in a study of blood T cells in healthy people across ages (dated by TCRdb to the mid-2010s). The protocol used for the library was 5' RACE. Sequencing used an Illumina HiSeq 2500. A second PCR of roughly 7 to 12 cycles was run with a J-beta primer mix and a sample-barcoded 5' primer. The public reads were run again by TCRdb, first through fastp at Q25 and then through MiXCR, and only productive beta chains were kept. Identical CDR3 protein sequences are pooled into one entry, listed with their most common genes and DNA. This sample gives 800,000 to 950,000 distinct CDR3 sequences in total; 25% to 35% of them show up just once. Roughly 10% of the sample is taken by the ten largest. The same sample was also used in a study of T cells of mothers and their children.

The sequencing sample was made of blood. The receptors were gathered from a woman between 35 and 50 years old in good health.

This clonotype was seen repeatedly, ten times or more. The chain recombines TRBV21-1 with TRBJ1-2. TRBV21-1 is labeled a pseudogene. This CDR3 spans 14 amino acids. In nucleotides, the CDR3 is TGTGCCAGCAGCAAAGGTGTTGAAAAAAGTGGCTACACCTTC. Amino acids: CASSKGVEKSGYTF.

This clonotype was found a few times. The chain couples TRBV11-2 to TRBJ2-1; TRBD2 agrees at 15 bases. CDR1 and CDR2 from the germline V gene are SGHAT and FQNNGV. CDR3 length: 17 residues. V lost 3 bases, J lost 8 bases, and 8 bases stayed unmatched. CDR3 loop: CASSFTGTSGGRDEQFF. CDR3 DNA: TGTGCCAGCAGCTTTACCGGGACTAGCGGGGGGCGGGATGAGCAGTTCTTC.

This clonotype appeared many times. J is TRBJ2-6 and V is TRBV29-1; TRBD1 might be the D (5 bases). This CDR3 has 15 amino acids. Per germline, CDR1 SQVTM and CDR2 ANQGSEA. CDR3 sequence: CSLTSRVSGANVLTF. The CDR3 bases are TGCAGTCTTACATCCAGGGTCTCTGGGGCCAACGTCCTGACTTTC. Full variable domain (remainder filled in from reference TRBV29-1 and TRBJ2-6): SAVISQKPSRDICQRGTSLTIQCQVDSQVTMMFWYRQQPGQSLTLIATANQGSEATYESGFVIDKFPISRPNLTFSTLTVSNMSPEDSSIYLCSLTSRVSGANVLTFGAGSRLTVL.

This chain connects TRBV5-5 to TRBJ1-1; 7 positions match TRBD1. V lost 3 bases, J lost 5 bases, and 7 bases stayed unmatched. Germline assignment: CDR1 SGHKS and CDR2 YYEKEE (reference sequence). The CDR3 totals 14 residues. The CDR3 reads CASSSVDRETEAFF. The CDR3 bases are TGTGCCAGCAGCTCGGTAGACAGGGAGACTGAAGCTTTCTTT.

This clonotype was seen a few times. The rearrangement joins TRBV7-2 to TRBJ2-1; D gene unclear. The CDR3 loop spans 14 amino acids. V dropped 5 bases and J dropped 5 bases, with 13 bases sitting between them. The germline V gene encodes CDR1 SGHTA and CDR2 FQGNSA. This CDR3 reads CASSAISRNNEQFF. The CDR3 region has the DNA TGTGCCAGCAGCGCAATCTCAAGGAACAATGAGCAGTTCTTC.

V usage is TRBV28 and J usage is TRBJ2-5; D is ambiguous. The V gene lost 5 bases and the J gene lost 1 base, with 8 bases spanning the gap. This CDR3 contains 13 residues. CDR1 is MDHEN and CDR2 is SYDVKM in the germline V gene. DNA of the CDR3: TGTGCCAGCAGTGACCGTTTCCAAGAGACCCAGTACTTC. Its protein is CASSDRFQETQYF.

The chain couples TRBV12-3 or TRBV12-4 to TRBJ1-2; D is undetermined. This CDR3 has 13 residues. Deletions cut 6 bases from V and 3 bases from J, with 11 bases between. CDR3: CASSPQVYYGYTF. CDR3 nucleotide sequence: TGTGCCAGCAGCCCTCAGGTTTACTATGGCTACACCTTC.

V is TRBV12-3 or TRBV12-4 and J is TRBJ2-7; the D gene is possibly TRBD1 (5 bases). The CDR3 length is 14 residues. The ends were cut back, 3 bases at V and 6 bases at J, with 15 bases in the middle. The CDR3 DNA follows: TGTGCCAGCAGTTTCAGGCAGGGTCTAGGCGAGCAGTACTTC. It is translated as CASSFRQGLGEQYF.

The chain uses TRBV29-1 and TRBJ2-3; D is perhaps TRBD1 (6 bases). Germline V gene sequence: CDR1 SQVTM, CDR2 ANQGSEA. The CDR3 extends over 12 amino acids. The V and J ends lost 4 bases and 9 bases respectively, with 14 bases between them. The CDR3 nucleotides are TGCAGCGTTGTGGGAACAGGGCAGACGCAGTATTTT. Its translation is CSVVGTGQTQYF.

This clonotype was observed a handful of times. V usage is TRBV7-2 and J usage is TRBJ2-5; 7 nucleotides match TRBD1. CDR1 is SGHTA and CDR2 is FQGNSA in the germline V gene. The CDR3 length is 16 residues. V dropped 4 bases and J dropped 2; count of bases not matched to a gene: 10. The CDR3 sequence: CASSSQYRDRQETQYF. The CDR3 DNA reads TGTGCCAGCAGCTCGCAATACCGGGACAGACAAGAGACCCAGTACTTC.

For this clonotype: One end of the junction is discordant with germline, which a read error may explain. V is TRBV20-1 and J is TRBJ1-1; the D gene is possibly TRBD1 (5 bases). Germline V gene data show CDR1 as DFQATT and CDR2 as SNEGSKA (reference sequence). The CDR3 spans 15 residues. DNA of the CDR3: TGCAATGCTAGAGATTCTGATACAGGCAACACTGAAGCTTTCTTT. Its translation is CNARDSDTGNTEAFF.

This chain links TRBV9 with TRBJ1-2, with D unclear. The germline V and J ends were trimmed by 7 bases and 3 bases, with 19 bases remaining between them. The CDR3 covers 15 residues. Per germline, CDR1 SGDLS and CDR2 YYNGEE. The CDR3 DNA is TGTGCCAGCGGCAAGAACACGGTCCCTGACTATGGCTACACCTTC. Translating gives CASGKNTVPDYGYTF.

V and J are TRBV5-6 and TRBJ2-5; no clear D gene. The germline V gene has CDR1 SGHDT and CDR2 YYEEEE. The CDR3 has 13 amino acids. V gave up 6 bases and J gave up 1 base, with 10 bases separating them. The CDR3 nucleotides read TGTGCCAGCACCGAGACATCCCAAGAGACCCAGTACTTC. Protein sequence: CASTETSQETQYF.

This clonotype was detected many times. The chain carries TRBV7-2 and TRBJ2-7; D not resolved. V was clipped by 0 bases and J by 3 bases, with 3 bases between them. Germline CDR1 SGHTA, CDR2 FQGNSA. CDR3 length: 12 amino acids. Here the CDR3 reads CASSLARYEQYF. The CDR3 DNA reads TGTGCCAGCAGCTTAGCGCGCTACGAGCAGTACTTC.

This clonotype was seen ten or more times. V gene TRBV7-8 combines with J gene TRBJ2-1; weak D call: TRBD2 (6 bases). Germline-derived CDR1 and CDR2 are SGHVS and FQNEAQ. The CDR3 sequence is 16 residues long. Trimming took off 3 bases at V and 0 bases at J, with 12 bases between the two ends. CDR3 coding DNA: TGTGCCAGCAGCTTGGGAGGTCCGAGCTCCTACAATGAGCAGTTCTTC. This codes for CASSLGGPSSYNEQFF. The full variable domain, rest sourced from reference TRBV7-8 and TRBJ2-1, is GAGVSQSPRYKVAKRGQDVALRCDPISGHVSLFWYQQALGQGPEFLTYFQNEAQLDKSGLPSDRFFAERPEGSVSTLKIQRTQQEDSAVYLCASSLGGPSSYNEQFFGPGTRLTVL.

The rearrangement joins TRBV9 to TRBJ1-4; possible D gene TRBD1, 5 bases. The CDR3 length is 16 residues. With 3 bases removed from V and 0 bases from J, the gap between germline ends came to 12 bases. From germline, CDR1 is SGDLS and CDR2 YYNGEE. The CDR3 sequence is CASSAGTAATNEKLFF. CDR3 coding DNA: TGTGCCAGCAGCGCCGGGACGGCTGCAACTAATGAAAAACTGTTTTTT.

J is TRBJ2-3 and V is TRBV28; 12 positions agree with TRBD1. The CDR3 consists of 15 residues. Trimming removed 5 bases from V and 9 bases from J; junction bases left unmatched: 9. Germline CDR1 and CDR2: MDHEN and SYDVKM. This CDR3 reads CASSPPGTGGGTQYF. The CDR3 DNA reads TGTGCCAGCAGTCCCCCCGGGACAGGGGGCGGGACGCAGTATTTT.

V is TRBV7-8 and J is TRBJ2-2, with 11 bases identical to TRBD2. Germline V lookup: CDR1 SGHVS, CDR2 FQNEAQ. This CDR3 is built from 16 residues. V was pared by 5 bases and J by 4 bases, with 6 bases of the junction left unmatched. The CDR3 reads CASSPGTSGSTGELFF. The CDR3 DNA sequence: TGTGCCAGCAGCCCGGGGACTAGCGGTAGCACCGGGGAGCTGTTTTTT.

In regard to this clonotype: No conserved phenylalanine or tryptophan is present at the end of the CDR3, so a read error is the likely explanation. This chain uses TRBV7-2 with TRBJ2-1; 9 nucleotides match TRBD2. Per the germline V gene, CDR1 is SGHTA and CDR2 is FQGNSA. Trimming took 3 bases from V and 10 from J; bases not matched to a gene: 7. The CDR3 is 14 residues long. CDR3 DNA: TGTGCCAGCAGCTTGAGCGGGGGGCAAAAGGAGCAGTTCTGC. Encoded protein: CASSLSGGQKEQFC.

This clonotype was picked up a small number of times. V and J are TRBV9 and TRBJ2-7; unclear D gene. Germline CDR1 and CDR2: SGDLS and YYNGEE. This CDR3 has 13 residues. V lost 3 bases to trimming and J lost 6 bases, with 13 bases between them. The CDR3 spells CASSDRAPGEQYF. CDR3 nucleotides: TGTGCCAGCAGCGACCGGGCCCCAGGCGAGCAGTACTTC.

The table lists this clonotype with many counts. The chain uses TRBV6-1 and TRBJ2-4; D is perhaps TRBD1 or TRBD2 (7 bases each). Germline values: CDR1 MNHNS, CDR2 SASEGT. CDR3 length equals 16 residues. The V gene lost 1 base and the J gene lost 8 bases, with 18 bases spanning the gap. CDR3 sequence reads: CASSEVGGGSQDIQYF. The CDR3 nucleotides read TGTGCCAGCAGTGAAGTGGGAGGGGGCAGCCAGGACATTCAGTACTTC.

This clonotype was seen a few times. The chain employs TRBV12-3 or TRBV12-4 and TRBJ2-1, with 10 positions matching TRBD2. The V segment lost 2 bases and the J segment 6 bases; nucleotides outside the gene matches: 4. This CDR3 has 15 residues. The CDR3 sequence: CASSLPRTSGNEQFF. CDR3 nucleotide sequence: TGTGCCAGCAGTTTACCTCGGACTAGCGGCAATGAGCAGTTCTTC.

This clonotype was observed a few times. V gene TRBV19 combines with J gene TRBJ1-5, with D hard to call. The CDR3 covers 13 residues. Per germline, CDR1 LNHDA and CDR2 SQIVND (reference sequence). V lost 3 bases to trimming and J lost 3 bases, with 6 bases between them. CDR3 in amino acids: CASSIHPNQPQHF. The CDR3 coding sequence is TGTGCCAGTAGTATTCATCCCAATCAGCCCCAGCATTTT.

Remarks on this clonotype: Possible read error: a much larger clone is one base away. The CDR3 does not end in the conserved phenylalanine or tryptophan, so this is likely a read error. V and J are TRBV5-1 and TRBJ2-7; possibly TRBD1 or TRBD2 for D (5 bases each). The CDR3 has 13 amino acids. Germline values: CDR1 SGHRS, CDR2 YFSETQ. Trimming left V 5 bases short and J 2 bases short, with 11 bases between. The CDR3 loop is CASRGDGAYEQYC. CDR3 sequence (DNA): TGCGCCAGCAGAGGGGACGGGGCCTACGAGCAGTACTGC.

This clonotype came up a few times. The gene calls are TRBV7-9 and TRBJ2-7; 7 positions agree with TRBD1. J gave up 3 bases and V 5 bases, and 7 bases lay outside the gene matches. The length of the CDR3 is 14 residues. Germline CDR1 and CDR2: SEHNR and FQNEAQ (reference sequence). CDR3 DNA sequence: TGTGCCAGCAGCGATCCGGGACAGTACTACGAGCAGTACTTC. Translation: CASSDPGQYYEQYF.

This sequence joins TRBV6-1 and TRBJ2-1; D unclear. The CDR3 contains 16 residues. Between the trimmed V and J ends, which lost 1 base and 2 bases, there was a span of 12 bases. Germline V gene sequence: CDR1 MNHNS, CDR2 SASEGT. Written as DNA, the CDR3 is TGTGCCAGCAGTGAAGAAAAAGGAGCTACCTACAATGAGCAGTTCTTC. It specifies CASSEEKGATYNEQFF.

V and J are TRBV3-1 and TRBJ2-7; the match to TRBD2 covers 7 bases. Per the germline V gene, CDR1 is LGHDT and CDR2 is YNNKEL (reference sequence). This CDR3 comprises 11 residues. Trimming cost V 8 bases and J 6 bases; bases outside gene matches: 4. The CDR3 protein is CASQAGAEQYF. The CDR3 DNA follows: TGTGCCAGCCAGGCGGGAGCCGAGCAGTACTTC.

Remarks on this clonotype: A much larger clone differs by one base, so this may be a read error. The chain couples TRBV20-1 to TRBJ2-5; D is uncertain. V lost 3 bases, J lost 11 bases, and 13 bases lay in between. Germline V CDR1 and CDR2: DFQATT, SNEGSKA (reference sequence). CDR3 length: 11 residues. The CDR3 sequence: CSASVVNEQYF. In DNA form, the CDR3 reads TGCAGTGCTAGTGTGGTCAATGAGCAGTACTTC.